What follows are 25 T cell receptor beta chains derived from one specimen sequenced in a study of PD-L1 blockade in urothelial cancer. Method: immunoSEQ multiplex PCR; TCRdb's copy keeps in-frame clones and lacks some. The sample consists of roughly 49,000 clones, 86% of them appearing once. The time point: pretreatment peripheral blood. Specimen: PBMCs, collected around atezolizumab (anti-PD-L1) treatment. These receptors were obtained from a man aged 60 to 69 with urothelial cancer.

The rearrangement links TRBV27 to TRBJ1-2; maybe TRBD1 (5 bases). Trimming pared 5 bases from V and 5 bases from J, leaving 12 bases between. The CDR3 has 13 amino acids. Germline-derived CDR1 and CDR2 are MNHEY and SMNVEV (reference sequence). The CDR3 nucleotides are TGTGCCAGCAGTCCGGACCAGGGATATGGCTACACCTTC. It specifies CASSPDQGYGYTF.

The chain links TRBV27 to TRBJ1-6, with D perhaps matching TRBD1 (5 bases). Looked up from germline, CDR1 is MNHEY and CDR2 is SMNVEV (reference sequence). V lost 5 bases and J 4 bases, leaving 9 bases between the germline ends. This CDR3 has 14 residues. CDR3 region: CASSPRQYNSPLHF. CDR3 DNA: TGTGCCAGCAGTCCTCGACAGTATAATTCACCCCTCCACTTT.

In this sample, this clone turned up once. The chain joins TRBV6-5 to TRBJ1-6, with D unresolved. This CDR3 region has 16 residues. CDR1 is MNHEY and CDR2 is SVGAGI in the germline V gene. Trimming removed 2 bases at V and 1 base at J, with 9 bases between. CDR3 nucleotide sequence: TGTGCCAGCAGTTACGGTCCGGGGTCCTATAATTCACCCCTCCACTTT. Its protein product is CASSYGPGSYNSPLHF.

This chain links TRBV6-1 with TRBJ1-1; perhaps TRBD1 as D (5 bases). Trimming left V 0 bases short and J 0 bases short, with 14 bases between. The CDR3 runs 17 residues. CDR1 and CDR2 from the germline V gene are MNHNS and SASEGT. CDR3 nucleotides: TGTGCCAGCAGTGAAGCGGTGGGGCAGGCTATGAACACTGAAGCTTTCTTT. Encoded protein: CASSEAVGQAMNTEAFF.

The chain couples TRBV28 to TRBJ1-1; TRBD1 aligns across 7 bases. The CDR3 runs 15 residues. CDR1 is MDHEN and CDR2 is SYDVKM in the germline V gene. J gave up 0 bases and V 3 bases, and 4 bases lay outside the gene matches. In DNA form, the CDR3 reads TGTGCCAGCAGTTTGCAGGGGGTCATGAACACTGAAGCTTTCTTT. This translates into CASSLQGVMNTEAFF.

The rearrangement joins TRBV19 to TRBJ1-4, with 10 bases fitting TRBD1. The CDR3 has 16 amino acids. The J segment lost 3 bases and the V segment lost 5 bases, leaving 6 bases of the junction unmatched. Germline CDR1 reads LNHDA; CDR2 reads SQIVND (reference sequence). CDR3 region: CASSLGTGAANEKLFF. The CDR3 DNA sequence: TGTGCCAGTAGTCTCGGGACAGGGGCTGCTAATGAAAAACTGTTTTTT.

The V gene is TRBV5-5, the J gene TRBJ2-1, with 7 nucleotides matching TRBD2. The germline gives CDR1 SGHKS, CDR2 YYEKEE (reference sequence). Losses at the gene ends were 5 bases for V and 8 bases for J; bases not matched to a gene: 10. CDR3 length equals 14 residues. DNA for the CDR3: TGTGCCAGCAGTCAGTCCATGGGGAGGGATGAGCAGTTCTTC. Translating gives CASSQSMGRDEQFF.

This clone appeared a single time. The chain has TRBV4-2 and TRBJ1-2; TRBD1 matches 11 bases. This CDR3 has 16 residues. Germline-derived CDR1 and CDR2 are LGHNA and YNFKEQ. V was clipped by 3 bases and J by 8 bases; unmatched bases: 11. In DNA form, the CDR3 reads TGTGCCAGCAGCCATTGGGAGGACAGGGGGCCGCGGGGCTACACCTTC. As protein: CASSHWEDRGPRGYTF.

This clone was detected once. The chain has TRBV10-3 and TRBJ2-7; 9 nucleotides line up with TRBD2. The CDR3 has 15 residues. The J segment lost 5 bases and the V segment lost 0 bases, leaving 5 bases of the junction unmatched. Germline CDR1 reads ENHRY; CDR2 reads SYGVKD. As DNA, the CDR3 is TGTGCCATCAGTGAGTCGGCGGGGGGGCCTCACGAGCAGTACTTC. Its translation: CAISESAGGPHEQYF.

V is TRBV6-1 and J is TRBJ2-2; TRBD1 matches at 7 bases. Germline V gives CDR1 MNHNS, CDR2 SASEGT. The CDR3 has 14 residues. J gave up 5 bases and V 5 bases, and 5 bases lay outside the gene matches. CDR3 region: CASSILQGTGELFF. The DNA for the CDR3 is TGTGCCAGCAGTATTCTACAGGGGACCGGGGAGCTGTTTTTT.

The chain combines TRBV29-1 with TRBJ2-2, with 7 bases that match TRBD2. Trimming removed 7 bases from V and 0 bases from J; junction bases left unmatched: 5. Germline CDR1 SQVTM, CDR2 ANQGSEA. The CDR3 is 14 amino acids. DNA for the CDR3: TGCAGCGCGGTTGGACTAGCGAACACCGGGGAGCTGTTTTTT. The encoded protein is CSAVGLANTGELFF.

DNA of the CDR3: TGTGCCAGCAGCCAGGTAATGAACACTGAAGCTTTCTTT. As protein: CASSQVMNTEAFF. The V and J genes are TRBV6-6 and TRBJ1-1; D is undetermined. The germline V gene has CDR1 MNHNY and CDR2 SVGAGI (reference sequence). V lost 6 bases to trimming and J lost 0 bases, with 8 bases between them. The CDR3 totals 13 residues.

The CDR3 sequence: CASSPYRWGPAFNSPLHF. In DNA form, the CDR3 reads TGTGCCAGCAGTCCTTATCGGTGGGGCCCGGCTTTTAATTCACCCCTCCACTTT. V gene TRBV27 combines with J gene TRBJ1-6; D might be TRBD1 (5 bases). The CDR3 totals 18 residues. V lost 5 bases and J lost 6, with 23 bases in between. From germline, CDR1 is MNHEY and CDR2 SMNVEV (reference sequence).

The J gene is TRBJ1-6, the V gene TRBV6-1; tentatively, D is TRBD1 (5 bases). V lost 2 bases, J lost 3 bases, and 5 bases lay in between. From germline, CDR1 is MNHNS and CDR2 SASEGT. CDR3 length: 14 amino acids. The DNA of the CDR3 is TGTGCCAGCAGTGAAACAGGCTATAATTCACCCCTCCACTTT. Translated, it gives CASSETGYNSPLHF.

V is TRBV7-9 and J is TRBJ1-2, with D possibly being TRBD1 (5 bases). The CDR3 has 16 amino acids. The ends were cut back, 2 bases at V and 4 bases at J, with 17 bases in the middle. Germline V lookup: CDR1 SEHNR, CDR2 FQNEAQ (reference sequence). The CDR3 sequence: CASSLMGGGLGYGYTF. Written as DNA, the CDR3 is TGTGCCAGCAGCTTAATGGGTGGGGGACTCGGCTATGGCTACACCTTC.

The chain has TRBV5-1 and TRBJ1-1; D is perhaps TRBD1 (6 bases). Per germline, CDR1 SGHRS and CDR2 YFSETQ. Trimming removed 0 bases from V and 1 base from J, with 10 bases in between. The CDR3 covers 15 residues. Here the CDR3 reads CASSLEGGRNTEAFF. CDR3 coding DNA: TGCGCCAGCAGCTTGGAGGGGGGGAGGAACACTGAAGCTTTCTTT.

The J gene is TRBJ1-1, the V gene TRBV5-4; tentative D call: TRBD1 (5 bases). Germline assignment: CDR1 SGHNT and CDR2 YYREEE (reference sequence). The CDR3 has 16 residues. Trimming took 4 bases from V and 0 from J, leaving 16 bases between them. This CDR3 is CASSPSPAGMNTEAFF. CDR3 DNA sequence: TGTGCCAGCAGCCCTTCACCGGCAGGGATGAACACTGAAGCTTTCTTT. The whole variable domain, filled in from reference TRBV5-4 and TRBJ1-1, reads ETGVTQSPTHLIKTRGQQVTLRCSSQSGHNTVSWYQQALGQGPQFIFQYYREEENGRGNFPPRFSGLQFPNYSSELNVNALELDDSALYLCASSPSPAGMNTEAFFGQGTRLTVV.

V is TRBV18 and J is TRBJ1-2; D ambiguous. This CDR3 comprises 14 residues. V was pared by 3 bases and J by 6 bases, with 14 bases between. The germline gives CDR1 KGHSH, CDR2 LQKENI. CDR3 nucleotides: TGTGCCAGCTCACCCGACTTAAGCCTGGATGGCTACACCTTC. As protein: CASSPDLSLDGYTF.

Only one count was recorded for this clone. This chain connects TRBV5-1 to TRBJ1-6; 8 bases match TRBD1. Germline V gene data show CDR1 as SGHRS and CDR2 as YFSETQ. The CDR3 runs to 14 residues. The trim removed 6 bases at V and 6 bases at J, leaving 5 bases unmatched. CDR3 sequence (DNA): TGCGCCAGCAATCCAGGGGGCCCTAATTCACCCCTCCACTTT. Amino acids: CASNPGGPNSPLHF. Full variable domain (outside the CDR3, taken from reference TRBV5-1 and TRBJ1-6): KAGVTQTPRYLIKTRGQQVTLSCSPISGHRSVSWYQQTPGQGLQFLFEYFSETQRNKGNFPGRFSGRQFSNSRSEMNVSTLELGDSALYLCASNPGGPNSPLHFGNGTRLTVT.

This clone occurred once. The chain combines TRBV6-5 with TRBJ2-5; a weak D match, TRBD1 (6 bases). V lost 2 bases, J lost 4 bases, and 8 bases lay in between. Germline CDR1 and CDR2: MNHEY and SVGAGI. There are 13 residues in the CDR3. The chain's CDR3 is CASSYMGAETQYF. The CDR3 nucleotides are TGTGCCAGCAGTTACATGGGGGCAGAGACCCAGTACTTC.

The chain joins TRBV7-2 to TRBJ2-7, with 8 bases aligning to TRBD1. The J segment lost 4 bases and the V segment lost 4 bases, leaving 9 bases of the junction unmatched. This CDR3 region has 15 residues. Germline values: CDR1 SGHTA, CDR2 FQGNSA. CDR3 sequence: CASSSMPGGGYEQYF. The CDR3 DNA sequence: TGTGCCAGCAGCTCGATGCCAGGGGGCGGGTACGAGCAGTACTTC.

The genes are TRBV30 and TRBJ1-2; the D gene is possibly TRBD1 (5 bases). Trimming shortened V by 1 base and J by 3 bases, and 12 bases separated the two germline ends. Germline V CDR1 and CDR2: GTSNPN, SVGIG (reference sequence). This CDR3 has 14 amino acids. In nucleotides, the CDR3 is TGTGCCTGGAGTGACGGGACTCCTGACTATGGCTACACCTTC. The encoded protein is CAWSDGTPDYGYTF.

This clone was seen a few times. In DNA, the CDR3 is TGTGCCAGCAGAGCGGGACAGGGGAACACTGAAGCTTTCTTT. Its protein product is CASRAGQGNTEAFF. The chain carries TRBV6-5 and TRBJ1-1; 9 nucleotides match TRBD1. Germline CDR1 is MNHEY and CDR2 is SVGAGI. The ends lost 6 bases at V and 1 base at J; junction bases unmatched: 3. This CDR3 is 14 amino acids long.

V gene TRBV6-5 combines with J gene TRBJ1-2; 7 bases fit TRBD1. The germline gives CDR1 MNHEY, CDR2 SVGAGI. The CDR3 sequence is 14 residues long. J lost 3 bases, V lost 2 bases, and 3 bases had no gene match. DNA of the CDR3: TGTGCCAGCAGTTACGGCAGGGGGTACTATGGCTACACCTTC. It is translated as CASSYGRGYYGYTF.

The chain has TRBV6-4 and TRBJ1-2; 9 bases are shared with TRBD1. Germline V gene data show CDR1 as MRHNA and CDR2 as SNTAGT. Germline trimming cut 8 bases from V and 4 bases from J; bases unmatched to any gene: 8. The CDR3 sequence is 14 residues long. The CDR3: CASHPGQGSYGYTF. In DNA, the CDR3 is TGTGCCAGCCATCCGGGACAGGGATCCTATGGCTACACCTTC.